The clone carrying this T cell receptor beta chain showed up just a few times. Primed by a sample-barcoded 5' primer and a J-beta primer mix, a second PCR proceeded for 7 to 11 cycles. One entry per CDR3 protein results from TCRdb running MiXCR on the 5' RACE reads. The sample has more than 700,000 distinct CDR3 sequences, about half seen once; the top ten hold 15% to 20%. Germline lookup yields CDR1 DFQATT and CDR2 SNEGSKA (reference sequence). CDR3 length: 11 amino acids. The V end lost 6 bases, the J end lost 4 bases, and 6 bases lay between the germline ends. The data originate from a study of blood T cells in healthy people across ages.

Sequenced: blood. The receptor's source is a man at least 80 years old in good health. J is TRBJ2-2 and V is TRBV20-1, with D hard to call. CDR3 nucleotide sequence: TGCAGTGCGAGGCTCACCGGGGAGCTGTTTTTT. Protein sequence: CSARLTGELFF.